Here is one T cell receptor (beta chain) with its context. The antigen this receptor binds is unknown. Per-base quality was not reported, and no clone a single base away is much larger than it. The trial excluded patients who had a history of autoimmune disease or who were on systemic immunosuppression. Peripheral blood for TCR sequencing was drawn from every dose cohort at baseline, at cycle 4 day 1 and at cycle 7 day 1. Samples came from an open-label, multicenter, first-in-human phase I dose-escalation trial of ivuxolimab. The trial enrolled adults with locally advanced or metastatic head and neck squamous cell, hepatocellular, melanoma or renal cell carcinoma. CD4+ and CD8+ T cells were sorted separately from peripheral blood before TCR sequencing. This entry comes from a study of OX40 agonist ivuxolimab in advanced cancers. General notes on the study: Ivuxolimab, which targeted the costimulatory receptor OX40 (CD134), was an agonistic, fully human IgG2 monoclonal antibody. Intravenous ivuxolimab was administered to patients every 2 weeks at six dose levels: 0.01, 0.1, 0.3, 1.5, 3 and 10 mg/kg. Among the approximately 50 dose-escalation patients, some 20 had hepatocellular carcinoma, approximately 15 melanoma, 9 renal cell carcinoma and 9 head and neck cancer. In the dose-escalation cohort, more than 80% of patients were male, and the mean age was 60 years with a range of roughly 23 to 79. Patients were allowed to have had prior anti-PD-1, anti-PD-L1 or anti-CTLA-4 therapy, and more than 30% of the dose-escalation patients had previously received checkpoint inhibitors. Partial responses were achieved by three dose-escalation patients, of whom one had hepatocellular carcinoma and two had cutaneous melanoma. The purpose of peripheral TCRbeta sequencing was to test whether ivuxolimab changed TCR sequence diversity and led to clonal T-cell expansion. The monotherapy dose-escalation portion (N of about 57 patients) of the phase I ivuxolimab trial is reported in the paper.

To sequence the TCRbeta CDR3 region, genomic DNA was isolated from the sorted cells. The immunoSEQ Assay was used for sequencing of TCRbeta CDR3 regions. TCRdb took this table from immuneACCESS and kept in-frame rearrangements with V and J called. Such tables lack part of the clones; where checked against another copy, unresolved V genes explain under half of the gap, and the rest is unexplained. The sample contains approximately 90,000 clones, roughly 88% of them found a single time. The ten largest clonotypes hold approximately 0.3% of the sample. General findings and caveats noted by the study authors: In the 0.1-3.0 mg/kg groups, partial responders had among the lowest normalized peripheral clonal expansion, particularly in CD8+ T cells. At doses of 0.1 to 3.0 mg/kg, clonal expansion of both CD4+ and CD8+ blood T cells was observed from baseline to week 6. Low levels of normalized T-cell clonal expansion were also shown by some nonresponding patients. After ivuxolimab, more expanded clones were found on average in CD8+ T cells than in CD4+ T cells. Which antigens the clonally expanded peripheral T cells were specific for was not determined.

V is cut back by 3 bases and J by 2 bases, with 4 bases in the junction unmatched. The germline V gene gives CDR1 as KGHSH and CDR2 as LQKENI. The CDR3, from cysteine to phenylalanine, totals 16 residues. This entry keeps only the CDR3 DNA: 48 bases, framed from base 1. The origin of this receptor is an adult with an advanced solid tumor such as melanoma, head and neck, liver or kidney cancer. The sequence links TRBV18 to TRBJ1-4; 9 central nucleotides agree with TRBD1. The sample was CD4+ or CD8+ T cells sorted from blood, taken in a trial of the OX40 agonist ivuxolimab. The CDR3 amino acid sequence is: CASSPVTGGTNEKLFF. The nucleotide sequence reads TGTGCCAGCTCACCGGTAACAGGGGGCACTAATGAAAAACTGTTTTTT.